At least ten counts were recorded for the clone carrying this T cell receptor beta chain. The data derive from a study of Graves' ophthalmopathy and Graves' hyperthyroidism. CAS ≥3, NOSPECS ≥4, moderate-to-severe activity and duration under 3 months marked donors with ophthalmopathy. Pregnant or lactating patients and those with other autoimmune diseases or uncontrolled infections were excluded. V lost 7 bases and J lost 2, with 11 bases in between. This CDR3 spans 13 amino acids. CDR1 is SNHLY, CDR2 FYNNEI, per germline. RNA transcripts were the template, and TCR beta CDR3 regions were amplified from them. RT-PCR with HTBI primers came first, then second-round multiplex PCR. MiXCR, applied by TCRdb to the multiplex PCR reads, yields one record per CDR3 protein. Seen here are about 740,000 distinct CDR3 sequences, around 40% observed once, and the top ten hold less than 55%.

This clonotype was sampled from an adult man with Graves' ophthalmopathy. Sequenced material: peripheral blood. The chain is built from TRBV2 and TRBJ1-1; D remains ambiguous. CDR3 residues: CASTEQLNTEAFF. The DNA for the CDR3 is TGTGCCAGCACGGAGCAGCTAAACACTGAAGCTTTCTTT.